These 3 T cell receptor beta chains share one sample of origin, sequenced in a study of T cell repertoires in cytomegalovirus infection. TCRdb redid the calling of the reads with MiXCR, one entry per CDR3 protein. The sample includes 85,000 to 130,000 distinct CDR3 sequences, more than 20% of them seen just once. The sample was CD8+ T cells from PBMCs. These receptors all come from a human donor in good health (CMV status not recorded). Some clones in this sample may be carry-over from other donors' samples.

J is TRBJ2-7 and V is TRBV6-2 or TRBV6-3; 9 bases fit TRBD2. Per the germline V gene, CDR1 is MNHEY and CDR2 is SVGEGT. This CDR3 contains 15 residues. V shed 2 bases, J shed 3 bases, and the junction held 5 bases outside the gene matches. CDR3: CASSYQASGIYEQYF. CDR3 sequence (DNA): TGTGCCAGCAGTTACCAGGCTAGCGGGATCTACGAGCAGTACTTC.

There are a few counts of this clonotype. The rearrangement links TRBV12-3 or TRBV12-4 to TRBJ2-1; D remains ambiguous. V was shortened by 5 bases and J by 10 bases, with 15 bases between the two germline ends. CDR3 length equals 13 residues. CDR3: CASSPGPDLEQFF. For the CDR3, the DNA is TGTGCCAGCAGTCCCGGGCCGGACCTGGAGCAGTTCTTC.

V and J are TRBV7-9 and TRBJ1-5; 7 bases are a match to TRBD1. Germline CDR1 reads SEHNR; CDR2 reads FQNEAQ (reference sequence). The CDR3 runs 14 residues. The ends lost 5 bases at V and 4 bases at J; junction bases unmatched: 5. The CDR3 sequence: CASSRGTANQPQHF. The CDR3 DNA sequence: TGTGCCAGCAGCCGCGGGACAGCGAATCAGCCCCAGCATTTT.